The present T cell receptor beta chain was sequenced within a study of PD-L1 blockade in urothelial cancer (dated by TCRdb to about 2017). In the study overall: All patients started therapy in the mid-2010s and received atezolizumab 1,200 mg intravenously every 3 weeks. In the same patients, pretreatment tumors underwent whole exome sequencing and RNA sequencing in addition to TCR sequencing. Somatic, immune and clinical correlates of response to PD-L1 blockade with atezolizumab in urothelial cancer were the focus of an exploratory multi-omic analysis. About 90% of the roughly 29 patients were males with bladder-origin urothelial cancer, and about 65% of the roughly 29 reported a prior smoking history. Pretreatment tumor samples, along with matched peripheral blood collected serially before and after atezolizumab treatment, underwent TCR sequencing. Tumor samples yielded a median of roughly 1,400 T cells and 950 to 1,200 unique TCRs, with median clonality around 0.091 and T cell proportion 0.097. An ECOG performance status of 0 or 1 was recorded for the patients, and 0 to 3 prior chemotherapy regimens had been received by the patients. Five patients were left out of tumor TCR analyses because tumors from two patients failed quality control and three patients had no tumor available. Durable clinical benefit was defined as a progression-free survival longer than 6 months, and TCR features were additionally tested against progression-free survival and overall survival. Nine or ten patients reached durable clinical benefit, while about 19 patients did not. Pretreatment blood TCR-seq was available for twenty-nine patients, at least one posttreatment blood collection was obtained for 25 or so patients, and tumor TCR-seq was available for 25 or so patients.

Synthetic TCR analog templates were spiked into each PCR to estimate absolute template abundance from read counts. In FFPE tumors, housekeeping genes were amplified and quantified to estimate usable DNA and calculate T cell fraction. TCRbeta CDR3 regions were amplified from genomic DNA with bias-controlled V and J gene primers using the immunoSEQ assay. Sequencing of rearranged TCRbeta segments was performed at approximately 20X coverage. As for the original processing: Clustering was used to correct sequencing errors, and CDR3s were annotated against IMGT to assign V, D and J genes. Downstream analyses used only productive TCRbeta rearrangements, leaving out any out-of-frame or stop-codon sequences. Clonality was calculated as one minus the Shannon entropy normalized by the log of the number of unique productive sequences. Clones differing between time points or between blood and tumor were identified using Fisher's exact test with Benjamini-Hochberg correction, with an adjusted p below 0.01 applied as the threshold. The source is immuneACCESS, and TCRdb retained only in-frame sequences with V and J called. Part of the clones is not carried over; for the studies checked, unresolved V genes explain less than half of this, and the remainder is unexplained. V and J calls and clone size are given by that table; D and trimming were obtained from the DNA. The sample profile shows 35,000 or so clones; roughly 38% of them were found once. The ten top clones hold about 8.9% of the sample.

The cysteine opens and the phenylalanine closes a CDR3 of 13 amino acids. CDR3 DNA is the only sequence kept; it has 39 bases, read in frame from the first base. The junction shows trimming of 7 bases on V and 0 bases on J, plus 11 bases between the germline ends. Taken from the germline V gene, the CDR1 and CDR2 loops are SQVTM and ANQGSEA. Regarding this clone: This clone's antigen is unknown. Base qualities are not provided; no much larger clone lies one nucleotide away.

The label giving this sample's time point can be read as: pretreatment tumor sample. A total of 25 to 35 patients with locally advanced or metastatic urothelial carcinoma, treated at Memorial Sloan Kettering on a trial protocol, made up the cohort. Every piece of tumor tissue used for sequencing was obtained before atezolizumab dosing. The Qiagen DNeasy Blood extraction kit was used to purify genomic DNA from total PBMCs and tumor samples. The full study reports these points: Because the sample size was small (n of about 29) and many exploratory analyses were performed, the results are intended to be hypothesis-generating. Tumor samples were FFPE, not collected immediately before treatment, and only one sample per patient was used, possibly missing heterogeneity. A higher proportion of tumor-infiltrating T lymphocytes was found in patients with durable benefit (n of about 24, Mann-Whitney p = 0.047). Greater expansion of tumor-associated TCR clones in peripheral blood 3 weeks after the start of treatment was observed in patients with durable benefit (n of about 20, p = 0.022).

Source: tumor tissue, taken before atezolizumab (anti-PD-L1) treatment. The chain is encoded by TRBV29-1 joined to TRBJ2-3; a weak D assignment points to TRBD1 (5 bases agree). This sequence originates from a man in his sixties with urothelial cancer. The DNA sequence is as follows: TGCAGCGGGGGCAGACAGAGCACAGATACGCAGTATTTT. This sequence encodes CSGGRQSTDTQYF.